A single sample is the source of the 14 T cell receptor beta chains below, sequenced in a study of radiotherapy plus CTLA-4 blockade in lung cancer. Assay: immunoSEQ multiplex PCR; the TCRdb copy retains only in-frame clones and omits some. The sample lists 60,000 or so clones; around 80% were seen once. Source: peripheral blood, taken from a patient treated with radiotherapy plus ipilimumab. Source of these receptors: a human donor with non-small cell lung cancer who had a partial response to radiotherapy plus ipilimumab.

This chain uses TRBV7-9 with TRBJ1-2; D is undetermined. This CDR3 is built from 14 residues. V lost 2 bases and J lost 7, with 14 bases in between. Germline values: CDR1 SEHNR, CDR2 FQNEAQ (reference sequence). The CDR3 protein is CASSLREGIAGYTF. The CDR3 region has the DNA TGTGCCAGCAGCTTAAGGGAGGGTATAGCTGGCTACACCTTC.

This sequence joins TRBV29-1 and TRBJ2-3; 13 bases are shared with TRBD2. The germline V gene has CDR1 SQVTM and CDR2 ANQGSEA. J lost 4 bases, V lost 6 bases, and 7 bases had no gene match. The CDR3 runs 15 residues. CDR3: CSVRTSGGFADTQYF. The CDR3 DNA follows: TGCAGCGTCAGGACTAGCGGGGGTTTCGCAGATACGCAGTATTTT.

This chain joins TRBV2 and TRBJ1-5; the D is unclear. The length of the CDR3 is 14 residues. Trimming left V 2 bases short and J 2 bases short, with 7 bases between. In germline, CDR1 is SNHLY, CDR2 FYNNEI. The CDR3 loop reads CASSEMSGNQPQHF. The DNA for the CDR3 is TGTGCCAGCAGTGAAATGTCAGGCAATCAGCCCCAGCATTTT.

V gene TRBV13 combines with J gene TRBJ2-7, with TRBD2 matching over 11 bases. The CDR3 sequence is 15 residues long. Germline CDR1 is PRHDT and CDR2 is FYEKMQ (reference sequence). V lost 3 bases and J lost 7; bases outside the gene matches: 8. CDR3 nucleotides: TGTGCCAGCAGCTTTAGCGGGGGGGCCTTTGAGGAGCAGTACTTC. This sequence encodes CASSFSGGAFEEQYF.

The chain carries TRBV5-6 and TRBJ1-6; D perhaps matches TRBD1 (5 bases). The CDR3 is 14 amino acids. CDR1 SGHDT and CDR2 YYEEEE come from the germline V gene. Trimming removed 2 bases at V and 10 bases at J, with 13 bases between. The CDR3 loop is CASSFGRGGSPLHF. The CDR3 coding sequence is TGTGCCAGCAGCTTTGGTAGGGGAGGCTCACCCCTCCACTTT. The variable domain in full, with the rest retrieved from reference TRBV5-6 and TRBJ1-6, is DAGVTQSPTHLIKTRGQQVTLRCSPKSGHDTVSWYQQALGQGPQFIFQYYEEEERQRGNFPDRFSGHQFPNYSSELNVNALLLGDSALYLCASSFGRGGSPLHFGNGTRLTVT.

This chain links TRBV7-8 with TRBJ2-1; TRBD2 aligns across 8 bases. This CDR3 spans 13 amino acids. The V and J ends lost 5 bases and 7 bases, in that order; junction bases with no gene match: 4. CDR1 and CDR2 (germline): SGHVS, FQNEAQ. CDR3 in amino acids: CASSLGLVNEQFF. For the CDR3, the DNA is TGTGCCAGCAGCCTGGGACTAGTGAATGAGCAGTTCTTC.

There are a few counts of this clone. Here the CDR3 reads CASSRGATSNQPQHF. In DNA form, the CDR3 reads TGTGCCAGTAGTCGGGGGGCCACTAGCAATCAGCCCCAGCATTTT. The chain carries TRBV19 and TRBJ1-5; perhaps TRBD1 as D (6 bases). Germline assignment: CDR1 LNHDA and CDR2 SQIVND (reference sequence). V was pared by 5 bases and J by 0 bases, with 11 bases between. This CDR3 is built from 15 residues. The full variable domain, with the rest looked up from reference TRBV19 and TRBJ1-5, is DGGITQSPKYLFRKEGQNVTLSCEQNLNHDAMYWYRQDPGQGLRLIYYSQIVNDFQKGDIAEGYSVSREKKESFPLTVTSAQKNPTAFYLCASSRGATSNQPQHFGDGTRLSIL.

The rearrangement uses TRBV6-5 and TRBJ2-1; 9 nucleotides agree with TRBD2. Germline CDR1 and CDR2: MNHEY and SVGAGI. Trimming took 7 bases from V and 4 from J; bases not matched to a gene: 8. The length of the CDR3 is 15 residues. In nucleotides, the CDR3 is TGTGCCAGCACCGCCTCGCTAGCGGGGTACAATGAGCAGTTCTTC. Its translation: CASTASLAGYNEQFF.

This chain links TRBV9 with TRBJ2-4, with 8 positions matching TRBD1. Germline V gene sequence: CDR1 SGDLS, CDR2 YYNGEE. Trimming cost V 1 base and J 5 bases; bases outside gene matches: 2. The CDR3 is 14 residues long. The CDR3 bases are TGTGCCAGCAGCGTATTGGACAGGGAAAACATTCAGTACTTC. Translated, it gives CASSVLDRENIQYF.

The chain couples TRBV11-2 to TRBJ2-7; 8 positions agree with TRBD1. The germline V gene encodes CDR1 SGHAT and CDR2 FQNNGV. This CDR3 is 15 amino acids long. V lost 1 base, J lost 1 base, and 3 bases stayed unmatched. The CDR3 region has the DNA TGTGCCAGCAGCTTAGGACAGGGGTATTCCTACGAGCAGTACTTC. This codes for CASSLGQGYSYEQYF.

Only a few counts were recorded for this clone. This sequence joins TRBV13 and TRBJ2-1; 8 nucleotides agree with TRBD2. Losses at the gene ends were 6 bases for V and 2 bases for J; bases not matched to a gene: 6. This CDR3 has 15 amino acids. Per the germline V gene, CDR1 is PRHDT and CDR2 is FYEKMQ (reference sequence). CDR3 loop: CASSRAGGTYNEQFF. DNA for the CDR3: TGTGCCAGCAGTCGGGCGGGGGGCACCTACAATGAGCAGTTCTTC.

This clone occurred once. The chain is built from TRBV5-1 and TRBJ2-7, with 7 bases that match TRBD1. Germline V lookup: CDR1 SGHRS, CDR2 YFSETQ. This CDR3 spans 14 amino acids. V lost 2 bases and J lost 1; bases outside the gene matches: 3. This chain's CDR3 is CASSFGDRSYEQYF. CDR3 nucleotides: TGCGCCAGCAGCTTCGGGGACAGATCCTACGAGCAGTACTTC. The full variable domain, in which reference TRBV5-1 and TRBJ2-7 provide the parts outside the CDR3, is KAGVTQTPRYLIKTRGQQVTLSCSPISGHRSVSWYQQTPGQGLQFLFEYFSETQRNKGNFPGRFSGRQFSNSRSEMNVSTLELGDSALYLCASSFGDRSYEQYFGPGTRLTVT.

This clone appeared a few times. Other DNA sequences in this specimen translate into the identical CDR3. CDR3 sequence reads: CASSYSTGDTEAFF. The CDR3 DNA sequence: TGTGCCAGCAGTTATTCCACGGGTGACACTGAAGCTTTCTTT. The V and J genes are TRBV6-5 and TRBJ1-1; D not resolved. The V end lost 3 bases, the J end lost 3 bases, and 11 bases lay between the germline ends. This CDR3 contains 14 residues. Germline V gene lookup returns CDR1 MNHEY and CDR2 SVGAGI.

This chain links TRBV11-2 with TRBJ2-3; 13 bases are a match to TRBD2. With V trimmed by 0 bases and J by 7 bases, 4 bases remained unmatched. This CDR3 has 16 amino acids. CDR1 is SGHAT, CDR2 FQNNGV, per germline. The CDR3 coding sequence is TGTGCCAGCAGCTTAGAGGGGACTAGCGGGGCCCATACGCAGTATTTT. Protein sequence: CASSLEGTSGAHTQYF.